The 9 T cell receptor beta chains reported below all come from one sample, sequenced in a study of T cells in Graves' hyperthyroidism and ophthalmopathy. Amplification yielded TCR beta CDR3 regions, with RNA transcripts as the source. The primer set for the first-round RT-PCR of the TCR CDR3 was HTBI. TCRdb redid the calling of the multiplex PCR reads with MiXCR, one entry per CDR3 protein. The sample has some 300,000 distinct CDR3 sequences; roughly 18% are singletons. The sequenced sample consisted of blood. These receptors all stem from a man aged 50-60 years with Graves' ophthalmopathy.

There are many counts of this clonotype. This chain joins TRBV7-3 and TRBJ1-6, with a weak D call TRBD1 (5 bases). The CDR3 is 14 residues long. Germline V gene sequence: CDR1 SGHTA, CDR2 FQGTGA. Trimming took 4 bases from V and 5 from J, leaving 9 bases between them. Here the CDR3 DNA reads TGTGCCAGCAGCTCGGGACGGAATAATTCACCCCTCCACTTT. Amino acids: CASSSGRNNSPLHF.

This clonotype turned up a few times. The chain employs TRBV20-1 and TRBJ1-4; D gene unclear. The CDR3 has 13 amino acids. The V gene's germline CDR1 is DFQATT and CDR2 SNEGSKA (reference sequence). V shed 7 bases and J shed 0 bases, with 9 bases lying between them. In nucleotides, the CDR3 is TGCAGTGGCCAGGAAACAACTAATGAAAAACTGTTTTTT. The encoded protein is CSGQETTNEKLFF.

This clonotype came up many times. The gene calls are TRBV12-3 or TRBV12-4 and TRBJ2-3; a weak D match, TRBD1 (5 bases). V was cut by 2 bases and J by 4 bases, with 16 bases left in between. The CDR3 length is 16 residues. The CDR3 DNA is TGTGCCAGCAGTTTATTACGGATCAGGGAACCAGATACGCAGTATTTT. Its protein product is CASSLLRIREPDTQYF.

At least ten counts were recorded for this clonotype. The rearrangement joins TRBV7-9 to TRBJ2-7; 10 bases line up with TRBD2. After removal of 1 base from V and 3 bases from J, the junction contained 3 bases not matched to a gene. The germline CDR1 and CDR2 sequences are SEHNR and FQNEAQ (reference sequence). The CDR3 loop spans 15 amino acids. The CDR3 bases are TGTGCCAGCAGCTTAGAGCGGGAGGGCCGCTACGAGCAGTACTTC. Translation gives CASSLEREGRYEQYF.

V usage is TRBV6-1 and J usage is TRBJ2-2, with 10 bases that match TRBD2. Unmatched junction bases numbered 20, after V lost 5 bases and J lost 8 bases. The CDR3 spans 19 residues. CDR1 MNHNS and CDR2 SASEGT come from the germline V gene. CDR3 residues: CASSHVTLASGSGRGELFF. The CDR3 nucleotides are TGTGCCAGCAGTCATGTGACTCTAGCTAGCGGGAGCGGGAGGGGGGAGCTGTTTTTT.

At least ten counts were recorded for this clonotype. Here the CDR3 reads CASLAGGASGTQYF. CDR3 bases: TGCGCCAGCCTAGCGGGAGGGGCGTCCGGTACGCAGTATTTT. The chain is built from TRBV5-1 and TRBJ2-3, with 12 positions matching TRBD2. CDR1 SGHRS and CDR2 YFSETQ come from the germline V gene. The V gene end was trimmed by 7 bases and the J gene end by 8 bases; junction bases not matched to a gene: 8. This CDR3 is 14 amino acids long.

This clonotype has a count of ten or more. The chain couples TRBV20-1 to TRBJ2-7, with a tentative D call TRBD2 (5 bases). Germline V gene sequence: CDR1 DFQATT, CDR2 SNEGSKA (reference sequence). The V end lost 3 bases, the J end lost 6 bases, and 15 bases lay between the germline ends. The CDR3 runs 13 residues. The CDR3 spells CSASSGGQLEQYF. CDR3 sequence (DNA): TGCAGTGCTAGTTCGGGCGGGCAGCTCGAGCAGTACTTC.

This clonotype was detected many times. The J gene is TRBJ2-2, the V gene TRBV7-2, with D maybe TRBD2 (6 bases). In germline, CDR1 is SGHTA, CDR2 FQGNSA. The CDR3 sequence is 15 residues long. V was pared by 1 base and J by 2 bases, with 8 bases between. Here the CDR3 reads CASSLGGANTGELFF. The CDR3 DNA sequence: TGTGCCAGCAGCTTAGGCGGGGCAAACACCGGGGAGCTGTTTTTT.

This clonotype was detected a few times. The chain links TRBV20-1 to TRBJ2-5, with D possibly TRBD1 on 6 matching bases. The CDR3 has 15 residues. V was clipped by 3 bases and J by 5 bases, with 19 bases between them. From germline, CDR1 is DFQATT and CDR2 SNEGSKA (reference sequence). CDR3: CSASPDRSKRETQYF. In DNA form, the CDR3 reads TGCAGTGCTAGTCCCGACAGGTCGAAGAGGGAGACCCAGTACTTC.